This T cell receptor (beta chain) was identified in a study of OX40 agonist ivuxolimab in advanced cancers. Some background on the complete study: Ivuxolimab was an agonistic, fully human IgG2 monoclonal antibody directed against OX40 (CD134), a costimulatory receptor. The paper reports the monotherapy dose-escalation portion (N of about 50 patients) of the phase I ivuxolimab trial. The dose-escalation cohort was roughly 87% male with a mean age of about 60 years, ranging from roughly 23 to 80. Intravenous ivuxolimab was administered to patients every 2 weeks at six dose levels: 0.01, 0.1, 0.3, 1.5, 3 and 10 mg/kg. The purpose of peripheral TCRbeta sequencing was to test whether ivuxolimab changed TCR sequence diversity and led to clonal T-cell expansion. Patients were allowed to have had prior anti-PD-1, anti-PD-L1 or anti-CTLA-4 therapy, and more than 35% of the dose-escalation patients had been treated with checkpoint inhibitors. Of the approximately 54 patients in dose escalation, about 19 had hepatocellular carcinoma, about 15 had melanoma, 9 had renal cell carcinoma and 9 had head and neck cancer. Partial responses occurred in three dose-escalation patients: two with cutaneous melanoma and one with hepatocellular carcinoma. Points the paper makes about the study in general: Partial responders in the 0.1-3.0 mg/kg groups had among the lowest normalized peripheral clonal expansion, especially among CD8+ T cells. After ivuxolimab, more expanded clones were found on average in CD8+ T cells than in CD4+ T cells. Low levels of normalized T-cell clonal expansion were also seen in some patients who did not respond. Which antigens the clonally expanded peripheral T cells were specific for was not determined. At doses from 0.1 to 3.0 mg/kg, clonal expansion was seen in both CD4+ and CD8+ blood T cells between baseline and week 6.

CDR1 MNHEY and CDR2 SVGAGI were looked up in the germline V gene. At the junction V is shortened by 5 bases and J by 2 bases; bases outside the gene matches: 3. Measured from the cysteine to the phenylalanine, the CDR3 is 15 residues long. Only the CDR3 DNA is retained, 45 bases long and in frame from the first base. Patients with autoimmune disease history or receiving systemic immunosuppression were excluded from the trial. Peripheral blood for TCR sequencing was collected from all dose cohorts at baseline, on cycle 4 day 1, and on cycle 7 day 1. The samples were drawn from a first-in-human, open-label, multicenter phase I dose-escalation trial of ivuxolimab. Adults with locally advanced or metastatic melanoma, renal cell carcinoma, hepatocellular carcinoma or head and neck squamous cell carcinoma were enrolled in the trial. CD4+ and CD8+ T cells were sorted separately from peripheral blood before TCR sequencing.

To sequence the TCRbeta CDR3 region, genomic DNA was isolated from the sorted cells. TCRbeta CDR3 regions were sequenced using the immunoSEQ Assay. TCRdb's version of the immuneACCESS table is confined to in-frame rearrangements and falls short of the full clone set. An unresolved V gene accounts for under half of the shortfall where checked; the remainder is of unknown origin. The sample yields 58,000 or so clones; around four fifths were counted once. The top ten constitute approximately 3.1% of the sample. Worth noting for this clone: The target of this receptor is not known. No much larger clone is present one base from it, and per-base qualities are unavailable.

The sequencing used CD4+ or CD8+ T cells sorted from blood, collected in a trial of the OX40 agonist ivuxolimab. The chain joins TRBV6-5 to TRBJ2-6, and 7 junctional nucleotides match TRBD1. This sequence originates from an adult with an advanced solid tumor such as melanoma, head and neck, liver or kidney cancer. CDR3 region: CASSNTGAGANVLTF. The sequenced DNA is TGTGCCAGCAGTAATACAGGGGCTGGGGCCAACGTCCTGACTTTC.